The present TCR beta chain was sequenced within a study of STAT5B mutations in CD4+ large granular lymphocyte leukemia. Study results and limitations: No patients shared main leukemic clonotypes, though about 26% appeared at low frequency elsewhere. 8/27 top patient clones versus 2/35 control clones were TRBV06-family.

About this clone: Its cognate antigen is unknown.

The CDR3 has 14 amino acids. Germline CDR1 SGHNT, CDR2 YENEEA. The V end was cut by 0 bases, the J end by 9 bases, with 9 bases between. Produced via immunoSEQ multiplex PCR; TCRdb's table is partial and in-frame only. The repertoire consists of 20,000 to 25,000 clones, with approximately 75% occurring once and the leading ten covering about 0.6%. Sequenced: CD4+ T cells from blood buffy coats. The chain couples TRBV11-3 to TRBJ1-6; D is perhaps TRBD1 (5 bases). The clonotype was recovered from a human donor in good health. The CDR3 DNA is TGTGCCAGCAGCTTAGAATTTAGGGGTTCACCCCTCCACTTT. It encodes CASSLEFRGSPLHF.